This T cell receptor beta chain was recorded in a study of blood T cell repertoires in COVID-19. Study details: Samples of COVID-19 (acute and convalescent) were obtained from the United States, Italy and Spain.

In the original workflow: The assay estimated nucleated cells by amplifying reference gene primers. Repertoires were generated with immunoSEQ multiplex PCR, while TCRdb's copy carries only in-frame clones and drops some. V and J calls and clone size are copied from that table; D and trimming were computed from the DNA. The table has about 160,000 clones, approximately 87% seen once. This clone was counted a single time. Participants came from 24 US areas, aged about 18 to 90 years. V lost 0 bases, J lost 6 bases, and 12 bases lay in between. Germline assignment: CDR1 LGHNA and CDR2 YSLEER. The CDR3 is 15 residues long.

This TCR came from a woman in her forties or fifties who had recovered from COVID-19. Sequencing was done on a sample of PBMCs or T cells enriched from blood (not recorded which). This sequence joins TRBV4-3 and TRBJ2-1, with D perhaps matching TRBD1 (6 bases). The CDR3 loop is CASSQETGWANEQFF. The CDR3 DNA sequence: TGCGCCAGCAGCCAAGAGACAGGTTGGGCCAATGAGCAGTTCTTC.